This record concerns one T cell receptor beta chain sequence. Germline CDR1 reads MGHRA; CDR2 reads YSYEKL. There are 17 residues in the CDR3. The junction had 10 bases not matched to a gene; V was cut back by 2 bases and J by 2 bases. Data came from immunoSEQ multiplex PCR; TCRdb stores just in-frame clones and leaves some out. The repertoire holds under 450,000 clones, with 85% to 95% as singletons. This sample is part of a study of shared T cell receptors in the human thymus. This chain connects TRBV4-1 to TRBJ2-5; 8 bases agree with TRBD2. The receptor's source is a human donor. What was sequenced was thymocytes. The CDR3: CASSQRAEREKQETQYF. The DNA for the CDR3 is TGCGCCAGCAGCCAACGCGCAGAGCGGGAGAAGCAAGAGACCCAGTACTTC.